The 10 T cell receptor beta chains listed next were all sequenced from one sample in a study of T cell responses to AZD1222 COVID-19 vaccine (dated by TCRdb to the early 2020s). Read against the paper, the sample's time point label means: baseline before first vaccination. Library generation was performed with the immunoSEQ multiplex PCR assay. TCRdb carries this immuneACCESS record with in-frame sequences only. Its versions omit some clonotypes, under half of them owing to an unresolved V gene in the studies checked, with the rest unexplained. A total of nearly 110,000 clones appear in this sample, around nine tenths of them only once. The ten largest make up approximately 22% of the sample. Sequencing was performed on peripheral blood, taken on day 0 of AZD1222 vaccination. Receptors originate from an adult in good health.

The chain recombines TRBV7-2 with TRBJ2-5, with D possibly being TRBD1 (6 bases). Germline values: CDR1 SGHTA, CDR2 FQGNSA. The V end was cut by 2 bases, the J end by 4 bases, with 11 bases between. CDR3 length: 14 amino acids. Here the CDR3 reads CASSLSRTAETQYF. DNA of the CDR3: TGTGCCAGCAGCTTAAGCCGGACAGCAGAGACCCAGTACTTC.

Remarks on this clone: Sequence at one end of the junction differs from germline and may be a read error. The chain carries TRBV7-2 and TRBJ1-6, with 7 positions matching TRBD1. The CDR3 is 15 residues long. CDR1 is SGHTA, CDR2 FQGNSA, per germline. The CDR3 DNA reads TGTGCCAGCAGCTCACAGGGGTCCTCTAATTCACCCCTCCACTTT. Protein: CASSSQGSSNSPLHF.

CDR3 in DNA: TGTGCCAGCAGCTTAAATTTTGCAGGGGTTGCTGAAAAACTGTTTTTT. Translated, it gives CASSLNFAGVAEKLFF. The chain couples TRBV7-8 to TRBJ1-4, with D tentatively TRBD1 (6 bases). V lost 2 bases, J lost 7 bases, and 17 bases lay in between. CDR1 and CDR2 from the germline V gene are SGHVS and FQNEAQ. The CDR3 loop spans 16 amino acids.

This chain connects TRBV15 to TRBJ1-1, with D unclear. The V end was cut by 0 bases, the J end by 1 base, with 15 bases between. There are 17 residues in the CDR3. Germline values: CDR1 LNHNV, CDR2 YYDKDF (reference sequence). DNA for the CDR3: TGTGCCACCAGCAGAGATGGTACGAGACGGCAGAACACTGAAGCTTTCTTT. Protein product: CATSRDGTRRQNTEAFF.

The genes are TRBV7-8 and TRBJ2-1, with TRBD2 matching over 9 bases. Germline V gives CDR1 SGHVS, CDR2 FQNEAQ. CDR3 length equals 15 residues. The J segment lost 6 bases and the V segment lost 5 bases, leaving 8 bases of the junction unmatched. In DNA form, the CDR3 reads TGTGCCAGCAGCCCGGCGGGACTAGCTTTCAATGAGCAGTTCTTC. Its protein is CASSPAGLAFNEQFF. Looking up the rest from reference TRBV7-8 and TRBJ2-1 gives the full variable domain: GAGVSQSPRYKVAKRGQDVALRCDPISGHVSLFWYQQALGQGPEFLTYFQNEAQLDKSGLPSDRFFAERPEGSVSTLKIQRTQQEDSAVYLCASSPAGLAFNEQFFGPGTRLTVL.

The chain links TRBV3-1 (or the pseudogene TRBV3-2) to TRBJ2-3; either TRBD1 or TRBD2 may supply D (5 bases each). V lost 0 bases, J lost 4 bases, and 14 bases lay in between. Germline CDR1 reads LGHDT; CDR2 reads YNNKEL (reference sequence). The CDR3 loop spans 16 amino acids. CDR3 sequence: CASSQDPGAGADTQYF. CDR3 coding DNA: TGTGCCAGCAGCCAAGACCCCGGGGCCGGGGCAGATACGCAGTATTTT.

The V call is TRBV10-3, the J call TRBJ1-2; 11 bases fit TRBD1. The V and J ends lost 9 bases and 2 bases, in that order; junction bases with no gene match: 2. Germline V gene data show CDR1 as ENHRY and CDR2 as SYGVKD. The CDR3 contains 13 residues. In nucleotides, the CDR3 is TGTGCCATAGGACAGGGGGCGAACTATGGCTACACCTTC. Translated, it gives CAIGQGANYGYTF.

This rearrangement joins TRBV5-1 to TRBJ1-1; D remains unclear. CDR1 and CDR2 (germline): SGHRS, YFSETQ. The CDR3 is 13 amino acids. The V gene lost 2 bases and the J gene lost 8 bases, with 13 bases spanning the gap. CDR3 sequence reads: CASSFQSGMEAFF. The CDR3 nucleotides read TGCGCCAGCAGCTTCCAGTCGGGGATGGAAGCTTTCTTT.

The V call is TRBV7-2, the J call TRBJ1-4, with D unresolved. This CDR3 has 16 amino acids. The germline V and J ends were trimmed by 5 bases and 0 bases, with 13 bases remaining between them. The germline CDR1 and CDR2 sequences are SGHTA and FQGNSA. The CDR3 nucleotides read TGTGCCAGCAGCATCACCCCTGAGGCAACTAATGAAAAACTGTTTTTT. It is translated as CASSITPEATNEKLFF.

The rearrangement uses TRBV28 and TRBJ1-5; 7 bases align to TRBD1. From germline, CDR1 is MDHEN and CDR2 SYDVKM. The CDR3 is made up of 16 amino acids. Trimming took 7 bases from V and 0 from J; bases not matched to a gene: 9. The CDR3 protein is CASISGTDYSNQPQHF. The CDR3 bases are TGTGCCAGCATTTCCGGGACAGACTATAGCAATCAGCCCCAGCATTTT. Variable domain in full (rest from reference TRBV28 and TRBJ1-5): DVKVTQSSRYLVKRTGEKVFLECVQDMDHENMFWYRQDPGLGLRLIYFSYDVKMKEKGDIPEGYSVSREKKERFSLILESASTNQTSMYLCASISGTDYSNQPQHFGDGTRLSIL.